Listed below are T cell receptor beta chains from one sample, sequenced in a study of blood T cell repertoires in COVID-19. TCRdb keeps only in-frame clones here, not all; method: immunoSEQ multiplex PCR. Of around 290,000 clones detected, around 89% appear once; the ten largest clones hold approximately 4.6%. Material: peripheral blood. The origin of the receptors is a man aged 40-49 years with acute or convalescent COVID-19. Each CDR3 is given with its conserved first and last residue. The order of the fields is D gene, V gene, CDR3 length, J gene, CDR3 DNA, CDR3 protein. A D gene is named only where the DNA matches it firmly.

.	TRBV6-1	14	TRBJ2-4	TGTGCCAGCAGTGAAATAGTAGGGGAGGACATTCAGTACTTC	CASSEIVGEDIQYF
.	TRBV19	16	TRBJ1-5	TGTGCCAGTAGTTCCCATTATTTGGCGAGGAGACAGCCCCAGCATTTT	CASSSHYLARRQPQHF
.	TRBV11-2	11	TRBJ2-1	TGTGCCAGCAGCCGCTACAATGAGCAGTTCTTC	CASSRYNEQFF
.	TRBV5-1	18	TRBJ2-6	TGCGCCAGCAGCTTGGAGTCTAACAGAGACTCTGGGGCCAACGTCCTGACTTTC	CASSLESNRDSGANVLTF
TRBD1	TRBV9	14	TRBJ1-1	TGTGCCAGCAGCCCGGGACAGATTTACACTGAAGCTTTCTTT	CASSPGQIYTEAFF
.	TRBV12-5	14	TRBJ1-4	TGTGCTAGTGGTCTGGGACGGGCTAATGAAAAACTGTTTTTT	CASGLGRANEKLFF
TRBD2	TRBV20-1	16	TRBJ2-1	TGCAGTGCTAGTAGGAGCCTTAGCGGGGCGTACAATGAGCAGTTCTTC	CSASRSLSGAYNEQFF
TRBD1	TRBV5-4	16	TRBJ2-1	TGTGCCAGCAGCTTGGCGGCTCGGACAGGGACCCATGAGCAGTTCTTC	CASSLAARTGTHEQFF
TRBD1	TRBV7-9	16	TRBJ1-6	TGTGCCAGCAGCTCAGCGAGACAGGGCCTCAATTCACCCCTCCACTTT	CASSSARQGLNSPLHF
.	TRBV24-1	12	TRBJ2-7	TGTGCCACCAGTGTTGAGGCGGGGCGCCAGTACTTC	CATSVEAGRQYF
TRBD1	TRBV5-6	17	TRBJ1-2	TGTGCCAGCAGCCCCCGGGGTAGGGGGCGAGGCCTGAAGGGCTACACCTTC	CASSPRGRGRGLKGYTF
TRBD1	TRBV19	13	TRBJ1-2	TGTGCCAGTAGTTTCACAGGGGTGAATGGCTACACCTTC	CASSFTGVNGYTF
TRBD2	TRBV4-2	16	TRBJ2-1	TGTGCCAGCAGCCAAGACCCGGGGGGGGCTTGGAATGAGCAGTTCTTC	CASSQDPGGAWNEQFF